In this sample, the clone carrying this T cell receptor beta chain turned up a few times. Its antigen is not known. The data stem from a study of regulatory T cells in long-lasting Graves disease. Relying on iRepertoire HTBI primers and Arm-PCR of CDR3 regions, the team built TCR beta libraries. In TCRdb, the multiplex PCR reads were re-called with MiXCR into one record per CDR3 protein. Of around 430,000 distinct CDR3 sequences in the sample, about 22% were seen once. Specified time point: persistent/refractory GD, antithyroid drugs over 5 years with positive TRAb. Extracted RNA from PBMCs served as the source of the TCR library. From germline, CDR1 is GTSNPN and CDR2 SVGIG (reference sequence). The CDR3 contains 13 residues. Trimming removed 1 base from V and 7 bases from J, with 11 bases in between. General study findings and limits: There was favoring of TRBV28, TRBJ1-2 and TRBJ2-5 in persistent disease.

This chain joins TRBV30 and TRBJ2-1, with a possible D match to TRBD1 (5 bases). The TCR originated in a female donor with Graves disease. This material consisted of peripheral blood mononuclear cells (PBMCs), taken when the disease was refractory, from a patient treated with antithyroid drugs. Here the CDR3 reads CAWSEITGNEQFF. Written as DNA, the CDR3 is TGTGCCTGGAGTGAAATTACAGGAAATGAGCAGTTCTTC.